The 3 T cell receptor beta chains in this list originate from one sample, sequenced in a study of T cell responses to AZD1222 COVID-19 vaccine. Measured with immunoSEQ multiplex PCR; TCRdb has only the in-frame clones, and not every one. The profile shows under 170,000 clones, 80% to 95% of them singletons. Sequencing used peripheral blood, obtained 28 days after the second AZD1222 dose. The receptors shown here come from an adult who received the AZD1222 COVID-19 vaccine.

V usage is TRBV13 and J usage is TRBJ2-5; a possible D gene is TRBD2 (6 bases). Germline V gene lookup returns CDR1 PRHDT and CDR2 FYEKMQ (reference sequence). There are 16 residues in the CDR3. The V and J ends lost 2 bases and 4 bases respectively, with 17 bases between them. The CDR3 region is CASSLSSDGGRETQYF. DNA for the CDR3: TGTGCCAGCAGCTTAAGTAGCGACGGGGGACGAGAGACCCAGTACTTC.

The chain has TRBV3-1 (or the pseudogene TRBV3-2) and TRBJ2-6; D call uncertain. The V and J ends lost 0 bases and 2 bases respectively, with 5 bases between them. This CDR3 spans 15 amino acids. The germline V gene has CDR1 LGHDT and CDR2 YNNKEL (reference sequence). The CDR3 region has the DNA TGTGCCAGCAGCCAAGACTCCACTGGGGCCAACGTCCTGACTTTC. Encoded protein: CASSQDSTGANVLTF.

The chain couples TRBV5-1 to TRBJ2-5; D is possibly TRBD1 (5 bases). The CDR3 sequence is 14 residues long. The V end lost 0 bases, the J end lost 4 bases, and 10 bases lay between the germline ends. Germline CDR1 reads SGHRS; CDR2 reads YFSETQ. CDR3 nucleotide sequence: TGCGCCAGCAGCTTGGGGCAGGGTCTAGAGACCCAGTACTTC. It specifies CASSLGQGLETQYF.